Sequencing of this TCR beta chain was carried out in a study of blood T cells in healthy people across ages. Trimming took off 3 bases at V and 1 base at J, with 9 bases between the two ends. Germline lookup yields CDR1 LGHNT and CDR2 FRNRAP. This CDR3 spans 14 amino acids. A second roughly 6 to 12 cycle PCR used barcoded and J-beta primers. TCRdb used MiXCR to reprocess the 5' RACE reads, holding one entry per CDR3 protein. Among around 1,000,000 distinct CDR3 sequences, around two fifths were seen once, and the ten largest hold approximately 14%. The source is a man younger than 35 in good health. Material for sequencing was blood. This chain connects TRBV12-5 to TRBJ2-5; D remains ambiguous. CDR3 nucleotide sequence: TGTGCTAGTGGTTTCACAGACTCCCAAGAGACCCAGTACTTC. It encodes CASGFTDSQETQYF.